This TCR beta chain emerged from a study of CD8 T cells in ankylosing spondylitis. The V end lost 3 bases, the J end lost 0 bases, and 17 bases lay between the germline ends. Germline lookup yields CDR1 ENHRY and CDR2 SYGVKD. The CDR3 extends over 17 amino acids. With molecular barcodes, quantitative 5'-RACE was used to make the TCR beta libraries. TCRdb reprocessed the 5' RACE reads via MiXCR and lists one record per CDR3 protein. The table includes about 220,000 distinct CDR3 sequences, 25% to 30% detected once. Study results and caveats: CD8+ cells made up the disease-linked clones, which were relatively rare in peripheral blood. Typical of ankylosing spondylitis blood, it appeared, was a TCR beta motif of under 10 highly homologous variants. Certain motif variants had earlier been reported in reactive arthritis synovial fluid and blood.

A remark on this clonotype: Antigen unknown.

The receptor was derived from a male donor with ankylosing spondylitis or in good health (not recorded which). Sequenced: blood, either unsorted or a sorted T cell fraction (not recorded which). This chain links TRBV10-3 with TRBJ1-1; TRBD1 is a possible D gene (5 bases). The CDR3 is CAISELRQLTMNTEAFF. The CDR3 DNA reads TGTGCCATCAGTGAACTCCGACAGCTGACTATGAACACTGAAGCTTTCTTT.